These 20 T cell receptor beta chains share one sample of origin, sequenced in a study of blood T cell repertoires in COVID-19. Data came from immunoSEQ multiplex PCR; TCRdb stores just in-frame clones and leaves some out. The sample has about 140,000 clones, over 80% seen once. Input material: PBMCs or T cells enriched from blood (not recorded which). The receptors come from a man in his fifties or sixties who had recovered from COVID-19.

The chain joins TRBV10-1 to TRBJ2-2, with unresolved D. Germline V lookup: CDR1 WNHNN, CDR2 SYGVQD (reference sequence). The V and J ends lost 4 bases and 1 base respectively, with 4 bases between them. The CDR3 runs to 13 residues. CDR3 loop: CASSGRNTGELFF. For the CDR3, the DNA is TGCGCCAGCAGTGGTCGGAACACCGGGGAGCTGTTTTTT.

The CDR3 coding sequence is TGTGCCAGTAAGACTAGCGGGGGGATTGGCTACGAGCAGTACTTC. This codes for CASKTSGGIGYEQYF. V is TRBV19 and J is TRBJ2-7; 13 nucleotides match TRBD2. The CDR3 loop spans 15 amino acids. V trimming: 7 bases; J trimming: 3 bases; junction bases outside the gene matches: 6. Per germline, CDR1 LNHDA and CDR2 SQIVND (reference sequence).

This clone appeared a single time. CDR3 amino acids: CASSGRDRASKANYGYTF. As DNA, the CDR3 is TGTGCCAGCAGTGGCCGGGACAGGGCTTCCAAAGCTAACTATGGCTACACCTTC. The chain is built from TRBV2 and TRBJ1-2, with TRBD1 identical over 9 bases. V lost 4 bases to trimming and J lost 0 bases; unmatched junction nucleotides: 12. The length of the CDR3 is 18 residues. Germline assignment: CDR1 SNHLY and CDR2 FYNNEI.

The chain recombines TRBV9 with TRBJ2-2; 7 nucleotides line up with TRBD2. CDR1 SGDLS and CDR2 YYNGEE come from the germline V gene. There are 17 residues in the CDR3. The V segment lost 4 bases and the J segment 1 base; nucleotides outside the gene matches: 10. The CDR3 region has the DNA TGTGCCAGCAGCATTTCAACGGGACTACTGAACACCGGGGAGCTGTTTTTT. Protein product: CASSISTGLLNTGELFF.

This clone appeared a few times. The V and J genes are TRBV27 and TRBJ1-6; possible D gene TRBD1, 6 bases. The germline CDR1 and CDR2 sequences are MNHEY and SMNVEV (reference sequence). The CDR3 totals 13 residues. V dropped 6 bases and J dropped 9 bases, with 12 bases sitting between them. The CDR3 here is CASRFTGSSPLHF. CDR3 DNA: TGTGCCAGCAGATTTACAGGGAGTTCACCCCTCCACTTT.

V gene TRBV5-1 combines with J gene TRBJ1-2; 10 bases line up with TRBD1. The CDR3 has 14 amino acids. V trimming: 1 base; J trimming: 8 bases; junction bases outside the gene matches: 5. Germline V CDR1 and CDR2: SGHRS, YFSETQ. The CDR3 region is CASSLPGQGGGYTF. The DNA for the CDR3 is TGCGCCAGCAGCTTGCCAGGACAGGGGGGCGGCTACACCTTC.

The chain links TRBV30 to TRBJ2-5, with a possible D match to TRBD1 (6 bases). V lost 5 bases and J 0 bases, leaving 13 bases between the germline ends. The CDR3 extends over 14 amino acids. Germline CDR1 and CDR2: GTSNPN and SVGIG (reference sequence). The CDR3 loop is CAWSQGRHQETQYF. The CDR3 DNA reads TGTGCCTGGTCCCAGGGGCGTCACCAAGAGACCCAGTACTTC.

The chain's CDR3 is CASSPRDRRDTEAFF. The CDR3 DNA is TGTGCCAGCTCACCGCGGGACAGGCGAGACACTGAAGCTTTCTTT. This chain links TRBV18 with TRBJ1-1; 8 bases agree with TRBD1. Germline V lookup: CDR1 KGHSH, CDR2 LQKENI. The CDR3 sequence is 15 residues long. After removal of 3 bases from V and 3 bases from J, the junction contained 6 bases not matched to a gene.

The chain links TRBV9 to TRBJ2-2; D uncertain. V shed 0 bases and J shed 6 bases, with 18 bases lying between them. Germline V gene data show CDR1 as SGDLS and CDR2 as YYNGEE. CDR3 size: 17 residues. The chain's CDR3 is CASSVVPLEMGSGELFF. The CDR3 DNA reads as TGTGCCAGCAGCGTAGTCCCATTGGAGATGGGTTCCGGGGAGCTGTTTTTT.

This rearrangement joins TRBV3-1 (or the pseudogene TRBV3-2) to TRBJ2-5; TRBD1 matches 10 bases. Germline V gives CDR1 LGHDT, CDR2 YNNKEL (reference sequence). The CDR3 sequence is 15 residues long. V trimming: 4 bases; J trimming: 4 bases; junction bases outside the gene matches: 6. CDR3 sequence (DNA): TGTGCCAGCAGCCCGGGACAGGGGAAGGGAGAGACCCAGTACTTC. Its protein product is CASSPGQGKGETQYF.

This chain connects TRBV19 to TRBJ2-4; possibly TRBD1 for D (5 bases). The V and J ends lost 1 base and 0 bases respectively, with 13 bases between them. The CDR3 runs 17 residues. CDR1 is LNHDA, CDR2 SQIVND, per germline (reference sequence). The CDR3 reads CASSIGRKGLAKNIQYF. CDR3 sequence (DNA): TGTGCCAGTAGTATAGGCCGGAAGGGGCTAGCCAAAAACATTCAGTACTTC. Filled out from reference TRBV19 and TRBJ2-4, the complete variable domain reads DGGITQSPKYLFRKEGQNVTLSCEQNLNHDAMYWYRQDPGQGLRLIYYSQIVNDFQKGDIAEGYSVSREKKESFPLTVTSAQKNPTAFYLCASSIGRKGLAKNIQYFGAGTRLSVL.

The V gene is TRBV28, the J gene TRBJ1-1; 9 bases map to TRBD1. With V trimmed by 4 bases and J by 5 bases, 5 bases remained unmatched. The V gene's germline CDR1 is MDHEN and CDR2 SYDVKM. The CDR3 loop spans 14 amino acids. The CDR3: CASSSQGARTEAFF. The CDR3 DNA is TGTGCCAGCAGTTCACAGGGGGCAAGGACTGAAGCTTTCTTT.

This clone was seen only once. This chain links TRBV7-8 with TRBJ2-7, with D tentatively TRBD1 (6 bases). V was trimmed by 4 bases and J by 3 bases, leaving 10 bases between them. The CDR3 is 13 residues long. Germline CDR1 reads SGHVS; CDR2 reads FQNEAQ. The CDR3 region is CASSWDTLYEQYF. CDR3 in DNA: TGTGCCAGCAGCTGGGACACCCTCTACGAGCAGTACTTC.

The chain combines TRBV2 with TRBJ2-2; D is unclear. CDR3 size: 14 residues. Germline V gene lookup returns CDR1 SNHLY and CDR2 FYNNEI. Deletions cut 1 base from V and 6 bases from J, with 9 bases between. The CDR3 loop is CASSEVDTPGELFF. CDR3 DNA sequence: TGTGCCAGCAGTGAAGTCGACACCCCCGGGGAGCTGTTTTTT.

The rearrangement joins TRBV18 to TRBJ2-2; TRBD1 agrees at 10 bases. Germline assignment: CDR1 KGHSH and CDR2 LQKENI. This CDR3 comprises 16 residues. Trimming took 2 bases from V and 6 from J; bases not matched to a gene: 6. CDR3: CASSPYPGTGAGELFF. The CDR3 coding sequence is TGTGCCAGCTCACCATACCCCGGGACAGGGGCCGGGGAGCTGTTTTTT.

V gene TRBV7-9 combines with J gene TRBJ1-1; 7 bases fit TRBD1. The germline gives CDR1 SEHNR, CDR2 FQNEAQ (reference sequence). V was pared by 10 bases and J by 5 bases, with 13 bases of the junction left unmatched. The CDR3 runs 14 residues. CDR3 in amino acids: CATGRQGQGTEAFF. DNA for the CDR3: TGTGCCACCGGGAGACAGGGTCAAGGGACTGAAGCTTTCTTT.

This chain uses TRBV5-4 with TRBJ2-1, with TRBD2 matching 8 bases. The CDR3 sequence is 15 residues long. Germline V CDR1 and CDR2: SGHNT, YYREEE (reference sequence). J gave up 3 bases and V 3 bases, and 5 bases lay outside the gene matches. The CDR3 sequence: CASSSGGVLYNEQFF. DNA of the CDR3: TGTGCCAGCAGCTCCGGGGGGGTCCTCTACAATGAGCAGTTCTTC.

V and J are TRBV19 and TRBJ2-3; TRBD2 is a possible D gene (6 bases). V gave up 6 bases and J gave up 0 bases, with 13 bases separating them. Per the germline V gene, CDR1 is LNHDA and CDR2 is SQIVND (reference sequence). This CDR3 contains 15 residues. CDR3 region: CASRRRDSSTDTQYF. The DNA of the CDR3 is TGTGCCAGTAGGAGACGGGACTCCAGCACAGATACGCAGTATTTT.

This clone was detected only a few times. The rearrangement uses TRBV5-1 and TRBJ2-3; TRBD1 is a possible D gene (5 bases). Germline V gene sequence: CDR1 SGHRS, CDR2 YFSETQ. The CDR3 consists of 14 residues. The germline V and J ends were trimmed by 4 bases and 5 bases, with 14 bases remaining between them. This CDR3 is CASSETALQDTQYF. CDR3 bases: TGCGCCAGCAGCGAGACAGCCCTCCAAGATACGCAGTATTTT.

This chain joins TRBV15 and TRBJ1-4; D is possibly TRBD1 (6 bases). Trimming shortened V by 2 bases and J by 7 bases, and 14 bases separated the two germline ends. Germline CDR1 reads LNHNV; CDR2 reads YYDKDF (reference sequence). The CDR3 is 15 residues long. DNA for the CDR3: TGTGCCACCAGCAGACCGCCCGGGACAAGTGAAAAACTGTTTTTT. Translation: CATSRPPGTSEKLFF.